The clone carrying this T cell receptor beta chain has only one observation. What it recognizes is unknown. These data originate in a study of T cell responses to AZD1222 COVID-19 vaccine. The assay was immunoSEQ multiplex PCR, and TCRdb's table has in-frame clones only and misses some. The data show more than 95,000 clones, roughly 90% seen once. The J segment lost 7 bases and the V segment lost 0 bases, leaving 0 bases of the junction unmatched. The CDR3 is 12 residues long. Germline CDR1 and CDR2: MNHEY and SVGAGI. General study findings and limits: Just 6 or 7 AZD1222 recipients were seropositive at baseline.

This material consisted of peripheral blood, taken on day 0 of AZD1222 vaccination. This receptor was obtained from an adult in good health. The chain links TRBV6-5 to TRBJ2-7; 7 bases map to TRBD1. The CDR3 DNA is TGTGCCAGCAGTTACTCGACAGGGGAGCAGTACTTC. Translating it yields CASSYSTGEQYF.